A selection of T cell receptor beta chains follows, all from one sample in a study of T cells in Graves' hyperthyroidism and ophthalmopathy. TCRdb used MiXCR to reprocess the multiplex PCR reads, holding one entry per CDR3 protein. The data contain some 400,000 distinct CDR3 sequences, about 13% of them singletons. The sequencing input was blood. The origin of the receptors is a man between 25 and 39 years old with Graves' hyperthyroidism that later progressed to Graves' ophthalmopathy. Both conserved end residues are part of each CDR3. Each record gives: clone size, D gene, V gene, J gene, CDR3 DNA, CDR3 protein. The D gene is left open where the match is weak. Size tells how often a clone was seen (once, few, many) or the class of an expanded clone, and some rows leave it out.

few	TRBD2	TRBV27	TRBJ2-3	TGTGCCAGCAGTTTACTCCCCAGCGGGGGGGGCACAGATACGCAGTATTTT	CASSLLPSGGGTDTQYF
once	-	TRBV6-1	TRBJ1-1	TGTGCCAGCACATTGTACAGGGATCCGAACACTGAAGCTTCCTTT	CASTLYRDPNTEASF
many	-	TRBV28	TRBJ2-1	TGTGCCAGCAGTTTAATGGCAGGTCCCTACAATGAGCAGTTCTTC	CASSLMAGPYNEQFF
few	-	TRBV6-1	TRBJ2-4	TGTGCCAGCATCCCTAGGGAGAAAAACATTCAGTACTTC	CASIPREKNIQYF
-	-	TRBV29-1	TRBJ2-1	TGCAGCGTTGTACTTCCCTACAATGAGCAGTTCTTC	CSVVLPYNEQFF
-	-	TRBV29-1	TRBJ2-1	TGCAGCGTTGAAGATCTAGGGGGAGGCGAGCAGTTCTTC	CSVEDLGGGEQFF
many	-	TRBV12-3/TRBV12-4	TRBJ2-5	TGTGCCAGCACTCCCGGTTGGAGGGAGACCCAGTACTTC	CASTPGWRETQYF
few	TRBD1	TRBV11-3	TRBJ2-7	TGTGCCAGCAGCTCCGGACAGGGGATAGGGACCTACGGGCAGTACTTC	CASSSGQGIGTYGQYF
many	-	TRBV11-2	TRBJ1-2	TGTGCCAGCAGCTTAGAAGCTAACTATGGCTACACCTTC	CASSLEANYGYTF
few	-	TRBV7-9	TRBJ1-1	TGTGCCAGCAGCTTAGCCCCCCAGGGCACTGAAGCTTTCTTT	CASSLAPQGTEAFF
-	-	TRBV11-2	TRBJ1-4	TGTGCCAGCAGCTCCCTTGATGAGGGAGGAAAACTGTTTTTT	CASSSLDEGGKLFF
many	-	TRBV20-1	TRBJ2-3	TGCAGTGCTAGAGTACTAGAAGGCACAGATACGCAGTATTTT	CSARVLEGTDTQYF
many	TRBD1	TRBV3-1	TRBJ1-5	TGTGCCAGCAGCTCGGGACAGATAAATCAGCCCCAGCATTTT	CASSSGQINQPQHF
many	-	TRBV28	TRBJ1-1	TGTGCCAGCAGTTTCTTTGGGGAGAACACTGAAGCTTTCTTT	CASSFFGENTEAFF
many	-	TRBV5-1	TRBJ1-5	TGCGCCAGCAGCCTTGGGGCCGGGGTTACTCAGCCCCAGCATTTT	CASSLGAGVTQPQHF
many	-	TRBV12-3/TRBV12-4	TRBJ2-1	TGTGCCAGCACCCTGGGACAACTTGGGGGTGAGCAGTTCTTC	CASTLGQLGGEQFF
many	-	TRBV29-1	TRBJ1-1	TGCAGCGTAACAGGATGGGTCACTGAAGCTTTCTTT	CSVTGWVTEAFF
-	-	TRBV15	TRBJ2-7	TGTGCCACCAGCCGAGAACAGGGCTACGAGCAGTACTTC	CATSREQGYEQYF
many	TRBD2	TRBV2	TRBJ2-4	TGTGCCAGCAGCCACAGAACGATCGGACTAGCGGGAGAAAACATTCAGTACTTC	CASSHRTIGLAGENIQYF
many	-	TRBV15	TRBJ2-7	TGTGCCACCAGCAGAGATCGCGACGGTCCCTACGAGCAGTACTTC	CATSRDRDGPYEQYF
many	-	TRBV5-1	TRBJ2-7	TGCGCCAGCACTTCTGGCGCGACGGAACCCTACGAGCAGTACTTC	CASTSGATEPYEQYF
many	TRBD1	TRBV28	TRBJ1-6	TGTGCCAGCACCTCTTATTTAGACAGGGGAGTTTCACCCCTCCACTTT	CASTSYLDRGVSPLHF
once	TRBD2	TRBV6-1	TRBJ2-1	TGTGCCAGCACCCTAAGCGGGGGGGCAGATGAGCAGTTCTTC	CASTLSGGADEQFF
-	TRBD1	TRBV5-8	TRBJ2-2	TGTGCCAGCAGCCTTCTCGGCGCGACAGGGAACCGGGAGCTGTTTTTT	CASSLLGATGNRELFF
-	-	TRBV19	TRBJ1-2	TGTGCCAGTAGTAGTATGGGGCGCCGCTATGGCTACACCTTC	CASSSMGRRYGYTF
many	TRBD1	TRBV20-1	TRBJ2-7	TGCAGTGCTAGGGGGACAGAGGGCTACGAGCAGTACTTC	CSARGTEGYEQYF
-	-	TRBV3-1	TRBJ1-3	TGTGCCAGCAGCCCCCGGCTGCCTGTCTCTGGAAACACCATATATTTT	CASSPRLPVSGNTIYF
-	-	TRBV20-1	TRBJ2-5	TGCAGTGCCGGACGTCGAGGGGAGACCCAGTACTTC	CSAGRRGETQYF
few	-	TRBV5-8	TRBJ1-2	TGTGCCAGCAGCTTGGCGACAACAGGGATGGACTATGGCTACACCTTC	CASSLATTGMDYGYTF
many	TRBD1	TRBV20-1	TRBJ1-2	TGCAGTCCCCGAGAGAGGGGGCGGTATGTGGGCTACACCTTC	CSPRERGRYVGYTF
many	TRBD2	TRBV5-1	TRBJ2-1	TGCGCCAGCAGCTTGGAGGGAGGGGACGGACACAATGAGCAGTTCTTC	CASSLEGGDGHNEQFF
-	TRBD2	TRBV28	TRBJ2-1	TGTGCCAGCAGGCACGGACTAGCGGTCTACAATGAGCAGTTCTTC	CASRHGLAVYNEQFF
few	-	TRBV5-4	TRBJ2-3	TGTGCCAGCAGCTTTGGCAGTTACACAGATACGCAGTATTTT	CASSFGSYTDTQYF
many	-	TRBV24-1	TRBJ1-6	TGTGCCACCACCCTCCCAACAGGGTTTAATTCACCCCTCCACTTT	CATTLPTGFNSPLHF
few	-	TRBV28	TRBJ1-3	TGTGCCAGCAGCCCGCCCCCCGGCTCTGGAAACACCATATATTTT	CASSPPPGSGNTIYF
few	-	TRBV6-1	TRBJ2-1	TGTGCCAGCAGCACTAAGTGGGGAAATGAGCAGTTCTTC	CASSTKWGNEQFF
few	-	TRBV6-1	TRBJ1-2	TGTGCCAGCAGAATAGAAGGGGGTAACTATGGCTACACCTTC	CASRIEGGNYGYTF
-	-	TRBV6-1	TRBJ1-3	TGTGCCAGCAGCGGACGGCAAAACTCTGGAAACACCATATATTTT	CASSGRQNSGNTIYF
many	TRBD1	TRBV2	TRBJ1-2	TGTGCCAGCGTCTCCGGGACAGGGTATGGCTACACCTTC	CASVSGTGYGYTF
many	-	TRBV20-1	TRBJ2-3	TGCAGTGCTAGAGATTTTGACGCGAGCACAGATACGCAGTATTTT	CSARDFDASTDTQYF
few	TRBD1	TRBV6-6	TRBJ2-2	TGTGCCAGCAGTTACTACACAGGGGGCAGGATGTTTTTT	CASSYYTGGRMFF
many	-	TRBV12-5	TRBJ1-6	TGTGCTAGTGGCTCCGGAGTCGCCTATAATTCACCCCTCCACTTT	CASGSGVAYNSPLHF
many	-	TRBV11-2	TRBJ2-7	TGTGCCAGCAGCTTACAGGGTTACGAGCAGTACTTC	CASSLQGYEQYF
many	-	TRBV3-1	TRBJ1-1	TGTGCCAGCAGCCAAGATCTCGGGAGGACTTTCTTT	CASSQDLGRTFF
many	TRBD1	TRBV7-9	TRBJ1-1	TGTGCCAGCAGCTCCTATAGGGGGCTGGAAGCTTTCTTT	CASSSYRGLEAFF
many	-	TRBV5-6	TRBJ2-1	TGTGCCAGCAGCCCGACTAATTACAATGAGCAGTTCTTC	CASSPTNYNEQFF
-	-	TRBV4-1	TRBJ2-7	TGCGCCAGCAGCCTTACGACAGGGGACTATTACGAGCAGTACTTC	CASSLTTGDYYEQYF
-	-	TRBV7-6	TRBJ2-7	TGTGCCAGCAGCCTCCAGGGGAATGGGGCGTACGAGCAGTACTTC	CASSLQGNGAYEQYF
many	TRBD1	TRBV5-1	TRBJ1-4	TGTGCCAGCAGTTTGGGACAGGGGGTTGAAAAACTGTTTTTT	CASSLGQGVEKLFF
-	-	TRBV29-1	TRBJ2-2	TGCAGCGTAGGGAACACCGGGGAGCTGTTTTTT	CSVGNTGELFF